The 5 T cell receptor beta chains listed next were all sequenced from one sample in a study of cytomegalovirus exposure and HLA in healthy donors. Vbeta (60) and Jbeta (13) primers were used in the PCR. TCRdb's copy holds only in-frame clones and misses some; the assay was immunoSEQ multiplex PCR. The data show roughly 230,000 clones, 78% seen once. The material sequenced was PBMCs. These receptor sequences come from a boy aged 5-17 years in good health and CMV-seronegative.

The chain combines TRBV6-1 with TRBJ1-5; TRBD1 aligns across 8 bases. J was trimmed by 3 bases and V by 1 base; bases with no gene match: 5. Germline V CDR1 and CDR2: MNHNS, SASEGT. This CDR3 region has 16 residues. CDR3 sequence reads: CASSEEGTGYNQPQHF. The CDR3 DNA reads as TGTGCCAGCAGTGAAGAAGGGACAGGTTACAATCAGCCCCAGCATTTT.

This clone has a single count. The chain is built from TRBV30 and TRBJ1-1; D uncertain. Germline CDR1 is GTSNPN and CDR2 is SVGIG (reference sequence). V lost 6 bases, J lost 0 bases, and 17 bases lay in between. The CDR3 contains 15 residues. Here the CDR3 DNA reads TGTGCCTGCAAGGCGGCAGAGCACATGAACACTGAAGCTTTCTTT. Amino acid sequence: CACKAAEHMNTEAFF.

This chain joins TRBV5-1 and TRBJ2-7; tentative D call: TRBD1 (6 bases). Germline CDR1 is SGHRS and CDR2 is YFSETQ. This CDR3 has 15 residues. V lost 0 bases and J 3 bases, leaving 13 bases between the germline ends. The CDR3 DNA reads TGCGCCAGCAGCTTGGAGGTGGGACAACTCTACGAGCAGTACTTC. It codes for CASSLEVGQLYEQYF.

This clone showed up just once. This rearrangement joins TRBV6-1 to TRBJ2-7; D gene uncertain. The germline gives CDR1 MNHNS, CDR2 SASEGT. The CDR3 contains 13 residues. Trimming shortened V by 4 bases and J by 2 bases, and 9 bases separated the two germline ends. CDR3 DNA: TGTGCCAGCAGTGTTTACAGAACCTACGAGCAGTACTTC. Translation gives CASSVYRTYEQYF.

The genes are TRBV30 and TRBJ1-1; 10 positions agree with TRBD1. J was trimmed by 5 bases and V by 3 bases; bases with no gene match: 6. This CDR3 spans 14 amino acids. Germline V gene data show CDR1 as GTSNPN and CDR2 as SVGIG (reference sequence). CDR3 DNA: TGTGCCTGGAGCTACGGACAGGGGGGTACTGAAGCTTTCTTT. Amino acid sequence: CAWSYGQGGTEAFF.